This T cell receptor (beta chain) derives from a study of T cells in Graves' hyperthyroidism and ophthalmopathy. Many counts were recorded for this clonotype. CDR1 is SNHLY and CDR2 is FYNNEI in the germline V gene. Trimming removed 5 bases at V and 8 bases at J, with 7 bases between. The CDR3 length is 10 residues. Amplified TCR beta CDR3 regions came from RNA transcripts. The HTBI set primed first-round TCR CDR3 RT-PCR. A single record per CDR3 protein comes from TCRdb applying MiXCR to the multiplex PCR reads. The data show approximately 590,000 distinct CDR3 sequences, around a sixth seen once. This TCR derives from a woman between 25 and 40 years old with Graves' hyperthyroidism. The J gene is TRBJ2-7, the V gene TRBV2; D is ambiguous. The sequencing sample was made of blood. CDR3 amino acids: CASSTVQQYF. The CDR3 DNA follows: TGTGCCAGCAGTACAGTACAGCAGTACTTC.